These 31 T cell receptor beta chains originate from one sample sequenced in a study of cytomegalovirus exposure and HLA in healthy donors. The PCR was carried out with 60 Vbeta primers and 13 Jbeta primers. Measured with immunoSEQ multiplex PCR; TCRdb has only the in-frame clones, and not every one. The repertoire consists of 200,000 to 250,000 clones, with about 84% occurring once and the leading ten covering 1% to 1.5%. Sample: PBMCs. The origin of the receptors is a human donor in good health.

This CDR3 is CASSINGRYEQYF. CDR3 DNA sequence: TGTGCCAGCAGTATCAACGGGAGGTACGAGCAGTACTTC. The V call is TRBV28, the J call TRBJ2-7; 7 nucleotides align to TRBD2. CDR3 size: 13 residues. Germline lookup yields CDR1 MDHEN and CDR2 SYDVKM. Unmatched junction bases numbered 5, after V lost 5 bases and J lost 4 bases.

The chain combines TRBV4-2 with TRBJ2-1, with TRBD2 matching over 8 bases. V was pared by 0 bases and J by 7 bases, with 11 bases of the junction left unmatched. Germline V gene lookup returns CDR1 LGHNA and CDR2 YNFKEQ. The CDR3 has 17 residues. The CDR3 coding sequence is TGTGCCAGCAGCCAAGACCCGGGACTAGGGTGGGGTAATGAGCAGTTCTTC. Its protein is CASSQDPGLGWGNEQFF.

This clone was observed once. The chain's CDR3 is CASSLLPRVQPQHF. As DNA, the CDR3 is TGCGCCAGCAGCCTCTTACCCAGGGTACAGCCCCAGCATTTT. This rearrangement joins TRBV4-1 to TRBJ1-5, with D maybe TRBD1 (5 bases). The germline CDR1 and CDR2 sequences are MGHRA and YSYEKL. The CDR3 runs to 14 residues. V was trimmed by 4 bases and J by 7 bases, leaving 14 bases between them.

This clone is a singleton in its sample. The chain joins TRBV5-8 to TRBJ2-3, with D perhaps TRBD2 (5 bases). Trimming pared 4 bases from V and 1 base from J, leaving 7 bases between. Germline CDR1 reads SGHTS; CDR2 reads YDEGEE. The CDR3 is made up of 13 amino acids. The CDR3 loop reads CASSRLRTDTQYF. The CDR3 coding sequence is TGTGCCAGCAGCCGACTACGCACAGATACGCAGTATTTT.

The V gene is TRBV5-1, the J gene TRBJ2-1; TRBD2 aligns across 10 bases. In germline, CDR1 is SGHRS, CDR2 YFSETQ. Trimming took 2 bases from V and 8 from J; bases not matched to a gene: 4. The CDR3 loop spans 14 amino acids. CDR3 coding DNA: TGCGCCAGCAGCTTAGCGGGAGGGACTTATGAGCAGTTCTTC. Its protein product is CASSLAGGTYEQFF.

The rearrangement joins TRBV27 to TRBJ2-7, with D maybe TRBD1 (6 bases). Germline-derived CDR1 and CDR2 are MNHEY and SMNVEV (reference sequence). The CDR3 covers 14 residues. V was trimmed by 2 bases and J by 0 bases, leaving 8 bases between them. CDR3 sequence: CASSLTGSSYEQYF. As DNA, the CDR3 is TGTGCCAGCAGTTTAACAGGGAGCTCCTACGAGCAGTACTTC.

This chain links TRBV5-1 with TRBJ2-1; 7 positions match TRBD2. The V gene end was trimmed by 0 bases and the J gene end by 8 bases; junction bases not matched to a gene: 8. Germline V gene lookup returns CDR1 SGHRS and CDR2 YFSETQ. The CDR3 covers 15 residues. The CDR3 is CASSLAAGAVYEQFF. The CDR3 DNA follows: TGCGCCAGCAGCTTGGCCGCGGGAGCTGTGTATGAGCAGTTCTTC.

This clone was recorded a few times. The chain is built from TRBV5-1 and TRBJ2-7; 11 nucleotides line up with TRBD2. Losses at the gene ends were 5 bases for V and 6 bases for J; bases not matched to a gene: 7. Germline V lookup: CDR1 SGHRS, CDR2 YFSETQ. The CDR3 length is 14 residues. CDR3 region: CASRKLAGGPEQYF. In DNA form, the CDR3 reads TGCGCCAGCAGAAAATTAGCGGGAGGGCCCGAGCAGTACTTC.

This chain links TRBV7-9 with TRBJ1-1; D unclear. The germline V gene encodes CDR1 SEHNR and CDR2 FQNEAQ (reference sequence). V lost 1 base, J lost 0 bases, and 15 bases lay in between. The CDR3 totals 17 residues. The CDR3 DNA reads as TGTGCCAGCAGCTTAGTGGGAGGACCGGGAATGAACACTGAAGCTTTCTTT. Translated, it gives CASSLVGGPGMNTEAFF.

The CDR3 DNA reads TGTGCCAGCAGCCTGGAGGGGGCTCGATATGGCTACACCTTC. The encoded protein is CASSLEGARYGYTF. The gene calls are TRBV5-4 and TRBJ1-2; 7 bases are a match to TRBD1. The CDR3 has 14 amino acids. The germline V gene has CDR1 SGHNT and CDR2 YYREEE (reference sequence). V lost 4 bases and J lost 5; bases outside the gene matches: 8.

V usage is TRBV2 and J usage is TRBJ2-5; D possibly corresponds to TRBD2 (6 bases). V gave up 6 bases and J gave up 4 bases, with 9 bases separating them. CDR3 length: 12 residues. Germline CDR1 is SNHLY and CDR2 is FYNNEI. The CDR3 sequence is CASRRDGETQYF. As DNA, the CDR3 is TGTGCCAGCAGGCGGGACGGAGAGACCCAGTACTTC.

The chain has TRBV6-4 and TRBJ2-1, with 11 bases fitting TRBD2. The germline V gene has CDR1 MRHNA and CDR2 SNTAGT. After removal of 3 bases from V and 0 bases from J, the junction contained 10 bases not matched to a gene. The CDR3 is made up of 19 amino acids. The CDR3 loop is CASSEGLAGGPSSYNEQFF. CDR3 sequence (DNA): TGTGCCAGCAGTGAGGGTCTAGCGGGAGGCCCGAGCTCCTACAATGAGCAGTTCTTC.

The chain links TRBV6-4 to TRBJ2-2; possibly TRBD2 for D (6 bases). This CDR3 has 15 amino acids. V gave up 3 bases and J gave up 0 bases, with 8 bases separating them. Germline V gene lookup returns CDR1 MRHNA and CDR2 SNTAGT. CDR3 bases: TGTGCCAGCAGTGAGGAGGGTACGAACACCGGGGAGCTGTTTTTT. It codes for CASSEEGTNTGELFF.

The rearrangement links TRBV7-8 to TRBJ2-4; maybe TRBD2 (6 bases). The germline gives CDR1 SGHVS, CDR2 FQNEAQ. V lost 6 bases and J 3 bases, leaving 15 bases between the germline ends. CDR3 size: 15 residues. The CDR3: CASSPSGTGKNIQYF. The CDR3 DNA sequence: TGTGCCAGCAGTCCCAGTGGGACTGGCAAAAACATTCAGTACTTC.

V usage is TRBV25-1 and J usage is TRBJ1-4, with D perhaps TRBD1 (6 bases). CDR3 size: 16 residues. Trimming stripped 1 base from V and 2 bases from J, with 11 bases between. Germline V gene data show CDR1 as MGHDK and CDR2 as SYGVNS. This chain's CDR3 is CASSELMGATNEKLFF. The CDR3 coding sequence is TGTGCCAGCAGTGAATTGATGGGGGCCACTAATGAAAAACTGTTTTTT.

The chain recombines TRBV14 with TRBJ2-1, with D unclear. The CDR3 extends over 13 amino acids. V was shortened by 0 bases and J by 4 bases, with 4 bases between the two germline ends. Germline V CDR1 and CDR2: SGHDN, FVKESK. CDR3 in DNA: TGTGCCAGCAGCCAAGATCTTTACAATGAGCAGTTCTTC. It encodes CASSQDLYNEQFF.

The rearrangement uses TRBV27 and TRBJ1-2; no clear D gene. CDR1 is MNHEY, CDR2 SMNVEV, per germline (reference sequence). The V and J ends lost 2 bases and 8 bases respectively, with 12 bases between them. The CDR3 extends over 13 amino acids. DNA for the CDR3: TGTGCCAGCAGTTTAGTAAAGGGAGGCGGCTACACCTTC. Translated, it gives CASSLVKGGGYTF.

The chain recombines TRBV14 with TRBJ2-7, with 9 positions matching TRBD2. Germline CDR1 reads SGHDN; CDR2 reads FVKESK. Unmatched junction bases numbered 18, after V lost 3 bases and J lost 3 bases. The CDR3 extends over 19 amino acids. The CDR3 is CASSHEGRYSGSLVYEQYF. CDR3 sequence (DNA): TGTGCCAGCAGCCACGAAGGGCGCTATAGCGGGAGCCTTGTCTACGAGCAGTACTTC.

The chain is built from TRBV9 and TRBJ2-7, with D possibly TRBD1 on 6 matching bases. CDR1 is SGDLS, CDR2 YYNGEE, per germline. V was clipped by 5 bases and J by 6 bases, with 21 bases between them. The CDR3 length is 15 residues. The CDR3 loop is CASSQTTGFAGEQYF. The DNA of the CDR3 is TGTGCCAGCAGTCAAACGACAGGTTTTGCGGGCGAGCAGTACTTC.

The chain combines TRBV7-2 with TRBJ1-5, with D possibly being TRBD1 (6 bases). The CDR3 is made up of 13 amino acids. Germline CDR1 is SGHTA and CDR2 is FQGNSA. Deletions cut 5 bases from V and 4 bases from J, with 9 bases between. The CDR3 region is CASSPQGNQPQHF. In DNA form, the CDR3 reads TGTGCCAGCAGCCCTCAGGGGAATCAGCCCCAGCATTTT.

V gene TRBV2 combines with J gene TRBJ1-5; possible D gene TRBD1, 5 bases. Per germline, CDR1 SNHLY and CDR2 FYNNEI. Trimming took off 4 bases at V and 9 bases at J, with 19 bases between the two ends. The CDR3 totals 15 residues. CDR3 nucleotides: TGTGCCAGCAGTGCTCAGGATTCAGGGAGGGGGCCCCAGCATTTT. It encodes CASSAQDSGRGPQHF.

This chain joins TRBV10-3 and TRBJ1-2; 7 positions match TRBD1. The CDR3 has 14 residues. CDR1 is ENHRY, CDR2 SYGVKD, per germline. With V trimmed by 11 bases and J by 7 bases, 16 bases remained unmatched. Here the CDR3 DNA reads TGTGCCTCACAACAGGGGCAGGGCCTCCTTGGCTACACCTTC. Amino acids: CASQQGQGLLGYTF.

The rearrangement joins TRBV6-5 to TRBJ2-7; TRBD1 matches at 9 bases. The ends lost 7 bases at V and 4 bases at J; junction bases unmatched: 5. The CDR3 loop spans 13 amino acids. Germline V CDR1 and CDR2: MNHEY, SVGAGI. In nucleotides, the CDR3 is TGTGCCAGCAAGACAGGGGGAGGGTACGAGCAGTACTTC. This sequence encodes CASKTGGGYEQYF.

The chain links TRBV19 to TRBJ2-7, with 7 bases identical to TRBD1. The CDR3 loop spans 15 amino acids. Germline CDR1 LNHDA, CDR2 SQIVND (reference sequence). Germline trimming cut 3 bases from V and 4 bases from J; bases unmatched to any gene: 9. In DNA, the CDR3 is TGTGCCAGTAGTATCAGAGAACAGGGGCGGTACGAGCAGTACTTC. It codes for CASSIREQGRYEQYF.

The V gene is TRBV4-1, the J gene TRBJ2-3; D is perhaps TRBD2 (6 bases). The CDR3 extends over 16 amino acids. Looked up from germline, CDR1 is MGHRA and CDR2 is YSYEKL. V lost 1 base and J lost 8, with 19 bases in between. CDR3 in DNA: TGCGCCAGCAGCCAAGCGGGGGAGAGTTCGGTAATTACGCAGTATTTT. It specifies CASSQAGESSVITQYF.

The chain combines TRBV29-1 with TRBJ2-3; TRBD1 aligns across 8 bases. The CDR3 length is 13 residues. Germline CDR1 reads SQVTM; CDR2 reads ANQGSEA. After removal of 5 bases from V and 4 bases from J, the junction contained 5 bases not matched to a gene. CDR3 sequence reads: CSVHGQGPDTQYF. In DNA, the CDR3 is TGCAGCGTTCACGGACAGGGCCCAGATACGCAGTATTTT.

As for this clone: One end of the junction does not line up with germline, which may come from a read error. The chain recombines TRBV7-9 with TRBJ1-1; 7 bases align to TRBD1. Germline assignment: CDR1 SEHNR and CDR2 FQNEAQ (reference sequence). This CDR3 contains 12 residues. The CDR3: CSSSPGTDQAFF. CDR3 sequence (DNA): TGTTCCAGCAGCCCGGGGACAGACCAAGCTTTCTTT.

The chain employs TRBV4-2 and TRBJ2-3; 11 nucleotides match TRBD2. The germline V gene encodes CDR1 LGHNA and CDR2 YNFKEQ. V was pared by 0 bases and J by 4 bases, with 9 bases of the junction left unmatched. This CDR3 has 18 amino acids. The CDR3 coding sequence is TGTGCCAGCAGCCAAGAAAATCTAGCGGGAGGTCCTGCAGATACGCAGTATTTT. It codes for CASSQENLAGGPADTQYF.

The genes are TRBV19 and TRBJ2-1; 7 nucleotides align to TRBD1. This CDR3 comprises 13 residues. V trimming: 0 bases; J trimming: 10 bases; junction bases outside the gene matches: 3. CDR1 LNHDA and CDR2 SQIVND come from the germline V gene (reference sequence). The DNA of the CDR3 is TGTGCCAGTAGTATAGATCGGGACAGCGAGCAGTTCTTC. Amino acids: CASSIDRDSEQFF.

The rearrangement joins TRBV13 to TRBJ2-6, with unresolved D. The length of the CDR3 is 15 residues. V was pared by 2 bases and J by 0 bases, with 5 bases between. Looked up from germline, CDR1 is PRHDT and CDR2 is FYEKMQ (reference sequence). The CDR3: CASSLFGSGANVLTF. The DNA for the CDR3 is TGTGCCAGCAGCTTATTCGGCTCTGGGGCCAACGTCCTGACTTTC.

This rearrangement joins TRBV10-3 to TRBJ2-5; 10 bases are shared with TRBD1. Germline-derived CDR1 and CDR2 are ENHRY and SYGVKD. J gave up 3 bases and V 5 bases, and 3 bases lay outside the gene matches. The CDR3 sequence is 14 residues long. In nucleotides, the CDR3 is TGTGCCATCAGTTTCGGGACAGGGGAAGAGACCCAGTACTTC. Translated: CAISFGTGEETQYF.